What follows are 3 T cell receptor beta chains derived from one specimen sequenced in a study of T cell responses to AZD1222 COVID-19 vaccine. Clones were read by immunoSEQ multiplex PCR, and TCRdb kept only the in-frame ones, dropping some. The sample includes around 130,000 clones, approximately 86% of them seen just once. The sample in question was peripheral blood, obtained on day 0 of AZD1222 vaccination. These receptors originate from an adult in good health.

The rearrangement joins TRBV2 to TRBJ1-5; 7 bases align to TRBD1. The V gene's germline CDR1 is SNHLY and CDR2 FYNNEI. Losses at the gene ends were 4 bases for V and 1 base for J; bases not matched to a gene: 4. The CDR3 is made up of 15 amino acids. DNA of the CDR3: TGTGCCAGCAGTGTCACAGGGGACAGCAATCAGCCCCAGCATTTT. It codes for CASSVTGDSNQPQHF. Together with reference TRBV2 and TRBJ1-5, the CDR3 gives the full variable domain: EPEVTQTPSHQVTQMGQEVILRCVPISNHLYFYWYRQILGQKVEFLVSFYNNEISEKSEIFDDQFSVERPDGSNFTLKIRSTKLEDSAMYFCASSVTGDSNQPQHFGDGTRLSIL.

The chain has TRBV18 and TRBJ1-1; possible D gene TRBD1, 5 bases. The germline gives CDR1 KGHSH, CDR2 LQKENI. The CDR3 runs to 12 residues. Trimming pared 0 bases from V and 7 bases from J, leaving 6 bases between. The CDR3 nucleotides read TGTGCCAGCTCACCACCAGGGGTTGAAGCTTTCTTT. As protein: CASSPPGVEAFF.

The rearrangement joins TRBV4-3 to TRBJ1-5; TRBD1 is a possible D gene (6 bases). The germline gives CDR1 LGHNA, CDR2 YSLEER. CDR3 length: 17 amino acids. V was cut by 0 bases and J by 4 bases, with 16 bases left in between. DNA for the CDR3: TGCGCCAGCAGCCAAGATTATGGCAGGGGAGTGAATCAGCCCCAGCATTTT. This gives the protein CASSQDYGRGVNQPQHF.